The 30 T cell receptor beta chains reported below all come from one sample, sequenced in a study of T cells in Graves' hyperthyroidism and ophthalmopathy. RNA transcripts gave rise to amplified TCR beta CDR3 regions. When the TCR CDR3 underwent first-round RT-PCR, the HTBI primer set was used. TCRdb reanalysed the multiplex PCR reads using MiXCR and keeps one entry per CDR3 protein. The table shows 250,000 to 300,000 distinct CDR3 sequences, with roughly 15% occurring only once. Sequencing was carried out using blood. The source of these receptors is a woman aged 40 to 50 with Graves' hyperthyroidism.

A note on this clonotype: A much bigger clone sits one base away, suggesting this may be a read error. The rearrangement joins TRBV11-2 to TRBJ2-3; D gene uncertain. Per the germline V gene, CDR1 is SGHAT and CDR2 is FQNNGV. This CDR3 region has 13 residues. The CDR3 spells CASSLYSTDTRYF. Here the CDR3 DNA reads TGTGCCAGCAGCTTGTACAGCACAGATACGCGGTATTTT.

This clonotype was detected ten times or more. The chain recombines TRBV2 with TRBJ1-1; 7 bases agree with TRBD1. The CDR3 spans 11 residues. CDR1 and CDR2 from the germline V gene are SNHLY and FYNNEI. The J segment lost 4 bases and the V segment lost 10 bases, leaving 3 bases of the junction unmatched. The CDR3 reads CATQGGTEAFF. The CDR3 coding sequence is TGTGCCACCCAGGGGGGCACTGAAGCTTTCTTT.

This clonotype was recorded at least ten times. The rearrangement uses TRBV28 and TRBJ1-4, with no clear D. Trimming pared 6 bases from V and 8 bases from J, leaving 10 bases between. CDR3 length equals 12 residues. Germline V gives CDR1 MDHEN, CDR2 SYDVKM. The CDR3 bases are TGTGCCAGCAGCCGGACCGCAGAAAAACTGTTTTTT. It yields the protein CASSRTAEKLFF. Looking up the rest from reference TRBV28 and TRBJ1-4 gives the full variable domain: DVKVTQSSRYLVKRTGEKVFLECVQDMDHENMFWYRQDPGLGLRLIYFSYDVKMKEKGDIPEGYSVSREKKERFSLILESASTNQTSMYLCASSRTAEKLFFGSGTQLSVL.

This clonotype was found many times. This chain joins TRBV11-2 and TRBJ1-5; no clear D. V was shortened by 2 bases and J by 0 bases, with 8 bases between the two germline ends. The CDR3 spans 15 residues. Germline V CDR1 and CDR2: SGHAT, FQNNGV. The CDR3 region has the DNA TGTGCCAGCAGCTTAACCCCCCGTAGCAATCAGCCCCAGCATTTT. Encoded protein: CASSLTPRSNQPQHF.

This clonotype was observed many times. The rearrangement joins TRBV28 to TRBJ1-5; D might be TRBD1 (5 bases). Germline CDR1 reads MDHEN; CDR2 reads SYDVKM. V was cut by 2 bases and J by 7 bases, with 15 bases left in between. The CDR3 spans 15 residues. The DNA of the CDR3 is TGTGCCAGCAGTTTAGGGGCCTGGGGGGACCAGCCCCAGCATTTT. Its translation: CASSLGAWGDQPQHF.

This clonotype has at least ten counts. V and J are TRBV7-9 and TRBJ1-4, with D possibly being TRBD1 (5 bases). Germline CDR1 is SEHNR and CDR2 is FQNEAQ (reference sequence). The CDR3 has 16 amino acids. V lost 3 bases and J lost 2, with 13 bases in between. In DNA form, the CDR3 reads TGTGCCAGCAGCTTTGAGGGGATGGGTACTAATGAAAAACTGTTTTTT. Amino acid sequence: CASSFEGMGTNEKLFF. Supplemented by reference TRBV7-9 and TRBJ1-4, the full variable domain reads DTGVSQNPRHKITKRGQNVTFRCDPISEHNRLYWYRQTLGQGPEFLTYFQNEAQLEKSRLLSDRFSAERPKGSFSTLEIQRTEQGDSAMYLCASSFEGMGTNEKLFFGSGTQLSVL.

Ten or more counts support this clonotype. The chain employs TRBV2 and TRBJ2-7; 10 nucleotides align to TRBD1. Trimming at V came to 6 bases and at J to 1 base, leaving 21 bases not matched to a gene. This CDR3 spans 20 amino acids. Looked up from germline, CDR1 is SNHLY and CDR2 is FYNNEI. This chain's CDR3 is CASREGRRDRGGSMSYEQYF. The CDR3 bases are TGTGCCAGCAGAGAGGGACGTAGGGACAGGGGTGGATCCATGTCCTACGAGCAGTACTTC.

The V gene is TRBV12-3 or TRBV12-4, the J gene TRBJ1-3; D perhaps matches TRBD1 (6 bases). The length of the CDR3 is 16 residues. Trimming removed 6 bases at V and 8 bases at J, with 23 bases between. The chain's CDR3 is CASRSGGHGAGYTIYF. For the CDR3, the DNA is TGTGCCAGCAGGTCCGGGGGACATGGGGCGGGATACACCATATATTTT.

This clonotype was observed many times. V is TRBV5-8 and J is TRBJ1-2, with a possible D match to TRBD1 (5 bases). Trimming cost V 3 bases and J 4 bases, with 19 bases left between them. This CDR3 is 16 amino acids long. The germline CDR1 and CDR2 sequences are SGHTS and YDEGEE. CDR3 residues: CASSSVGVGIGYGYTF. In DNA form, the CDR3 reads TGTGCCAGCAGCTCAGTAGGGGTTGGGATCGGCTATGGCTACACCTTC.

This clonotype was counted many times. The chain employs TRBV3-1 and TRBJ2-1; 13 nucleotides line up with TRBD2. From germline, CDR1 is LGHDT and CDR2 YNNKEL (reference sequence). CDR3 size: 16 residues. V gave up 2 bases and J gave up 4 bases; unmatched junction bases: 2. For the CDR3, the DNA is TGTGCCAGCAGCCAACCGGGACTAGCGGGATACAATGAGCAGTTCTTC. Translation: CASSQPGLAGYNEQFF.

This clonotype appeared many times. The chain carries TRBV20-1 and TRBJ2-3; D call uncertain. The germline V and J ends were trimmed by 3 bases and 2 bases, with 9 bases remaining between them. Germline V gives CDR1 DFQATT, CDR2 SNEGSKA (reference sequence). This CDR3 comprises 13 residues. CDR3 bases: TGCAGTGCTAGTCGGGCGGACACAGATACGCAGTATTTT. It specifies CSASRADTDTQYF.

This clonotype was detected many times. This chain links TRBV19 with TRBJ1-5; D call uncertain. This CDR3 region has 14 residues. Trimming stripped 0 bases from V and 7 bases from J, with 10 bases between. The germline gives CDR1 LNHDA, CDR2 SQIVND (reference sequence). The DNA for the CDR3 is TGTGCCAGTAGTATAGATGGGATGCGGCAGCCCCAGCATTTT. It encodes CASSIDGMRQPQHF.

This clonotype was found many times. This chain joins TRBV5-5 and TRBJ1-2; no clear D. Germline CDR1 SGHKS, CDR2 YYEKEE (reference sequence). The CDR3 extends over 14 amino acids. Trimming removed 4 bases from V and 7 bases from J, with 17 bases in between. The CDR3 nucleotides are TGTGCCAGCAGCCCGGAACAGAGATACTTTGGCTACACCTTC. Its protein product is CASSPEQRYFGYTF.

This clonotype was detected ten times or more. This CDR3 reads CASGPGPYEQYF. CDR3 DNA: TGTGCCAGCGGACCGGGCCCCTACGAGCAGTACTTC. The chain is built from TRBV12-3 or TRBV12-4 and TRBJ2-7; unclear D gene. This CDR3 is built from 12 residues. Trimming removed 8 bases at V and 2 bases at J, with 10 bases between.

This clonotype appeared a few times. V usage is TRBV4-1 and J usage is TRBJ1-1; TRBD1 matches at 7 bases. Germline V gives CDR1 MGHRA, CDR2 YSYEKL. The CDR3 is 13 residues long. The J segment lost 10 bases and the V segment lost 0 bases, leaving 5 bases of the junction unmatched. The chain's CDR3 is CASSQDRQGRAFF. The CDR3 DNA sequence: TGCGCCAGCAGCCAAGATCGACAGGGCCGAGCTTTCTTT.

The table lists this clonotype with a few counts. The genes are TRBV24-1 and TRBJ2-2; 8 bases fit TRBD2. Trimming cost V 4 bases and J 5 bases; bases outside gene matches: 8. The CDR3 loop spans 16 amino acids. Germline V gene sequence: CDR1 KGHDR, CDR2 SFDVKD. The CDR3 sequence is CATSETTSGLTGELFF. CDR3 nucleotide sequence: TGTGCCACCAGTGAAACCACTAGCGGACTAACCGGGGAGCTGTTTTTT.

This sequence joins TRBV24-1 and TRBJ2-1; 9 bases agree with TRBD2. Germline V gene data show CDR1 as KGHDR and CDR2 as SFDVKD. J gave up 3 bases and V 6 bases, and 17 bases lay outside the gene matches. The length of the CDR3 is 19 residues. Here the CDR3 DNA reads TGTGCCACCAGTATCGGCCAGGGTCGACTAGCGGACCGCTACAATGAGCAGTTCTTC. Residues: CATSIGQGRLADRYNEQFF.

This clonotype turned up a few times. This chain links TRBV20-1 with TRBJ2-1; 9 positions agree with TRBD2. The V gene end was trimmed by 0 bases and the J gene end by 4 bases; junction bases not matched to a gene: 10. This CDR3 region has 17 residues. Per the germline V gene, CDR1 is DFQATT and CDR2 is SNEGSKA (reference sequence). The CDR3: CSARDLTSGGAYNEQFF. CDR3 bases: TGCAGTGCTAGAGACCTGACTAGCGGAGGGGCATACAATGAGCAGTTCTTC.

This clonotype was detected many times. This chain links TRBV7-2 with TRBJ2-2; 7 nucleotides align to TRBD2. V was clipped by 1 base and J by 3 bases; unmatched bases: 11. CDR3 length equals 18 residues. Germline V CDR1 and CDR2: SGHTA, FQGNSA. The CDR3 region has the DNA TGTGCCAGCAGCTTAGAACCGCTACTAGCGTTATACACCGGGGAGCTGTTTTTT. It codes for CASSLEPLLALYTGELFF.

This clonotype was observed a few times. The chain links TRBV12-3 or TRBV12-4 to TRBJ1-5; D gene ambiguous. V lost 4 bases to trimming and J lost 0 bases, with 7 bases between them. The CDR3 covers 14 residues. The CDR3 DNA sequence: TGTGCCAGCAGTTACGGGAATAGCAATCAGCCCCAGCATTTT. It encodes CASSYGNSNQPQHF.

This clonotype was counted at least ten times. V and J are TRBV20-1 and TRBJ2-7; perhaps TRBD1 as D (7 bases). The germline V and J ends were trimmed by 3 bases and 7 bases, with 19 bases remaining between them. CDR3 length: 14 amino acids. Germline CDR1 is DFQATT and CDR2 is SNEGSKA (reference sequence). In DNA form, the CDR3 reads TGCAGTGCTAGTGCCCATCGGGCAGGGGGGGAGCAGTACTTC. This gives the protein CSASAHRAGGEQYF.

This chain connects TRBV29-1 to TRBJ2-2; no clear D gene. The germline gives CDR1 SQVTM, CDR2 ANQGSEA. Trimming removed 4 bases at V and 6 bases at J, with 9 bases between. The CDR3 sequence is 12 residues long. CDR3: CSVVHGSGELFF. The CDR3 DNA follows: TGCAGCGTTGTACACGGCTCCGGGGAGCTGTTTTTT.

This clonotype was observed a handful of times. This chain connects TRBV29-1 to TRBJ1-4, with D perhaps matching TRBD1 (5 bases). Germline values: CDR1 SQVTM, CDR2 ANQGSEA. The CDR3 extends over 12 amino acids. The germline V and J ends were trimmed by 5 bases and 7 bases, with 11 bases remaining between them. CDR3 bases: TGCAGCGTTCAAAGGGGATCTGAAAAACTGTTTTTT. This sequence encodes CSVQRGSEKLFF.

V is TRBV18 and J is TRBJ2-5; D call uncertain. Germline V gene sequence: CDR1 KGHSH, CDR2 LQKENI. This CDR3 comprises 14 residues. Trimming pared 3 bases from V and 5 bases from J, leaving 13 bases between. This CDR3 reads CASSPSPADETQYF. CDR3 DNA sequence: TGTGCCAGCTCACCCTCGCCCGCGGATGAGACCCAGTACTTC.

At least ten counts were recorded for this clonotype. This chain joins TRBV24-1 and TRBJ2-4, with 7 bases that match TRBD2. Trimming removed 5 bases from V and 5 bases from J; junction bases left unmatched: 5. Germline lookup yields CDR1 KGHDR and CDR2 SFDVKD. The CDR3 runs 14 residues. The CDR3 sequence: CATSASGDENIQYF. The CDR3 DNA follows: TGTGCCACCAGTGCGAGCGGGGACGAAAACATTCAGTACTTC.

The rearrangement uses TRBV19 and TRBJ2-7; the D gene is possibly TRBD1 (6 bases). Trimming pared 5 bases from V and 5 bases from J, leaving 16 bases between. The germline CDR1 and CDR2 sequences are LNHDA and SQIVND (reference sequence). The CDR3 has 14 residues. CDR3 in amino acids: CASSPEQGGDEQYF. The CDR3 region has the DNA TGTGCCAGTAGTCCAGAACAGGGCGGCGACGAGCAGTACTTC.

This clonotype turned up a few times. V usage is TRBV10-3 and J usage is TRBJ2-5, with TRBD1 matching over 7 bases. V lost 4 bases and J lost 4; bases outside the gene matches: 9. The CDR3 has 15 residues. Germline V gene data show CDR1 as ENHRY and CDR2 as SYGVKD. CDR3 residues: CAISAGTVKGETQYF. The CDR3 bases are TGTGCCATCAGTGCCGGGACAGTCAAGGGAGAGACCCAGTACTTC.

In its sample, this clonotype was seen many times. The chain employs TRBV24-1 and TRBJ1-2, with D possibly TRBD1 on 6 matching bases. Germline V gives CDR1 KGHDR, CDR2 SFDVKD. Trimming shortened V by 5 bases and J by 8 bases, and 14 bases separated the two germline ends. The CDR3 loop spans 13 amino acids. For the CDR3, the DNA is TGTGCCACCAGTGGGACAGCCTCAGAGGGCTACACCTTC. This translates into CATSGTASEGYTF.

The rearrangement links TRBV7-8 to TRBJ1-2, with TRBD1 matching 7 bases. The V and J ends lost 5 bases and 7 bases, in that order; junction bases with no gene match: 7. The length of the CDR3 is 13 residues. The germline gives CDR1 SGHVS, CDR2 FQNEAQ. CDR3 DNA sequence: TGTGCCAGCAGCAGGTCCGGGACAGCTGGCTACACCTTC. It is translated as CASSRSGTAGYTF.

This clonotype was seen at least ten times. This chain uses TRBV4-1 with TRBJ1-5; maybe TRBD1 (5 bases). V was pared by 0 bases and J by 1 base, with 7 bases between. This CDR3 contains 15 residues. CDR1 is MGHRA, CDR2 YSYEKL, per germline. CDR3 amino acids: CASSQDEGSNQPQHF. In DNA form, the CDR3 reads TGCGCCAGCAGCCAAGATGAGGGGAGCAATCAGCCCCAGCATTTT.